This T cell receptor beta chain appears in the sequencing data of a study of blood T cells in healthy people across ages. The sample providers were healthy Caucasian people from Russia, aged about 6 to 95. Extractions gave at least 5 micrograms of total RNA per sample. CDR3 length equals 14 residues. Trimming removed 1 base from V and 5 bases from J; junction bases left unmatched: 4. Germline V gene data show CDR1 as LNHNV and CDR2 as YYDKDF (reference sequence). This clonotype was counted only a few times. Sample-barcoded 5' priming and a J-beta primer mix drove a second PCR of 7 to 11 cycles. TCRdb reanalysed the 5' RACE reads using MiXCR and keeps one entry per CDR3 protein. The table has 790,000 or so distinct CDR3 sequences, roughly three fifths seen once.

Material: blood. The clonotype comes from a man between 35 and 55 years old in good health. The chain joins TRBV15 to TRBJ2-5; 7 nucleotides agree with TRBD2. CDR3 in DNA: TGTGCCACCAGCAGAGGGGGAGGGAGTGAGACCCAGTACTTC. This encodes CATSRGGGSETQYF.